The source of this T cell receptor (beta chain) is a study of blood T cell repertoires in COVID-19. Study in general: T cells, B-cell-depleted T cells, or PBMCs provided the cDNA or gDNA that served as material.

In the authors' workflow: Amplification of reference gene primers was used by the study to estimate nucleated cell counts. Measured with immunoSEQ multiplex PCR; TCRdb has only the in-frame clones, and not every one. The V and J calls and clone size come from that table; D and trimming were worked out from the DNA. The repertoire holds 350,000 to 400,000 clones, with more than 80% as singletons. CDR3 length: 14 residues. V lost 6 bases to trimming and J lost 0 bases, with 10 bases between them. The germline gives CDR1 KGHDR, CDR2 SFDVKD. The study recruited people aged roughly 18 to 89 years across around 23 US areas.

The gene calls are TRBV24-1 and TRBJ1-2; D remains unclear. Material: PBMCs or T cells enriched from blood (not recorded which). The TCR originated in a man between 18 and 35 years old who had recovered from COVID-19. As DNA, the CDR3 is TGTGCCACCAGTCCACGGGAGTCTAACTATGGCTACACCTTC. This translates into CATSPRESNYGYTF.